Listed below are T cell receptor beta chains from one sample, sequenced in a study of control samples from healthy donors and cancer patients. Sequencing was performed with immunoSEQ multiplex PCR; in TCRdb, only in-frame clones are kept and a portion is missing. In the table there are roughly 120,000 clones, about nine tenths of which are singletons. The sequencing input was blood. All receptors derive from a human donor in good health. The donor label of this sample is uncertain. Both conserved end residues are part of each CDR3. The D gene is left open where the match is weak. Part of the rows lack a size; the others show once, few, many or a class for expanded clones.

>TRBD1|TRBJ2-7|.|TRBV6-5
TGTGCCAGCAGAGCCTCGGACAGGCTTAACTACGAGCAGTACTTC
CASRASDRLNYEQYF
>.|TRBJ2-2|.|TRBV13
TGTGCCAGCTATAGGCGAGCCACCACCGGGGAGCTGTTTTTT
CASYRRATTGELFF
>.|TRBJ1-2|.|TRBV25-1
TGTGCCAGCAGTGAACTTGAAGACAGCTCATTCTACACCTTC
CASSELEDSSFYTF
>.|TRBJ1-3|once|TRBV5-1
TGCGCCAGCAGCGGGCCCTCTGGGGGTGGAAACACCATATATTTT
CASSGPSGGGNTIYF
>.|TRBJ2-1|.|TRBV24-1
TGTGCCACCAGTGATTGGGTCAGGGAGAATGAGCAGTTCTTC
CATSDWVRENEQFF
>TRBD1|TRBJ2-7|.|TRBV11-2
TGTGCCAGCAGCTTATGGGACAGGGCCTACGAGCAGTACTTC
CASSLWDRAYEQYF
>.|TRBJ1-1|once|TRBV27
TGTGCCAGCAGTTTGATTGGGCAAATCACTGAAGCTTTCTTT
CASSLIGQITEAFF
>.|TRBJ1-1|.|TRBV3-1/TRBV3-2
TGTGCCAGCGGTTTCCGGGGCGTGAACACTGAAGCTTTCTTT
CASGFRGVNTEAFF
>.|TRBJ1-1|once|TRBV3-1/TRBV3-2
TGTGCCAGCAGCCAAGATACACATCCCGAAGCTTTCTTT
CASSQDTHPEAFF
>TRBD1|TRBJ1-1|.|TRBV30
TGTGCCTGGAGTACCCTCGGACAGGGGGCCACCGAAGCTTTCTTT
CAWSTLGQGATEAFF
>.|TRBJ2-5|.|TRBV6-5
TGTGCCAGCAGTTCGCGGCTAGCTCCATCCGAGACCCAGTACTTC
CASSSRLAPSETQYF
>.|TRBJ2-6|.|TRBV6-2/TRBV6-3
TGTGCCAGCAGCTTGAGCTCTGGGGCCAACGTCCTGACTTTC
CASSLSSGANVLTF
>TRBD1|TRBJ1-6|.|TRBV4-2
TGTGCCAGCAGCCAAGGGACGGGGACAGATAATTCACCCCTCCACTTT
CASSQGTGTDNSPLHF
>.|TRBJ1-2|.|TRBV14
TGTGCCAGCAGCCAGAACGCCGACCGCGGCTACACCTTC
CASSQNADRGYTF
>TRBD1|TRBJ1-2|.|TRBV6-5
TGTGCCAGCAGTCCCAGGGGGCTTAACTATGGCTACACCTTC
CASSPRGLNYGYTF
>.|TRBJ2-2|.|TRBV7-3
TGTGCCAGCAGCTGGGGCTCCAACACCGGGGAGCTGTTTTTT
CASSWGSNTGELFF
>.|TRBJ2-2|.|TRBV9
TGTGCCAGCAACAGGGAGGGCACCGGGGAGCTGTTTTTT
CASNREGTGELFF
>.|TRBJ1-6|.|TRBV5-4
TGTGCCAGCAGCCCGAGCCCACCCGGTATGAATTCACCCCTCCACTTT
CASSPSPPGMNSPLHF
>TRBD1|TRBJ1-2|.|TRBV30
TGTGCCTGGAGTTCAGGGGGTGGCTATGGCTACACCTTC
CAWSSGGGYGYTF
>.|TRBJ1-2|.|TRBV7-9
TGTGCCAGCAGCTTAACCGCGACAGGCAGCTATGGCTACACCTTC
CASSLTATGSYGYTF
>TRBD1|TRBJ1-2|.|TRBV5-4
TGTGCCAGCAGCTACAAGACAGGGTGGGATGGCTACACCTTC
CASSYKTGWDGYTF
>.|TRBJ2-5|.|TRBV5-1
TGCGCCAGCAGCGTGGGACTCCAGGAGACCCAGTACTTC
CASSVGLQETQYF
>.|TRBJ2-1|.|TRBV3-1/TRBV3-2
TGTGCCAGCAGCCCAATTAGCAATGAGCAGTTCTTC
CASSPISNEQFF
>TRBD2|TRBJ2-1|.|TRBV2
TGTGCCAGCAAGGGGGTAGCGGGGGGACGGAGGGTTGGTGAGCAGTTCTTC
CASKGVAGGRRVGEQFF
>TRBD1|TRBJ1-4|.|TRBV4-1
TGCGCCAGCAGCCAAGATCAGAACAGGGGGAAGGATGAAAAACTGTTTTTT
CASSQDQNRGKDEKLFF
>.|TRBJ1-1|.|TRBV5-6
TGTGCCAGCAGCTTGTTAACTGGTTATGCTGAAGCTTTCTTT
CASSLLTGYAEAFF
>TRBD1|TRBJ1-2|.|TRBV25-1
TGTGCCAGCAGTGAAAGGGGGACGGGGACAGTTGGCTACACCTTC
CASSERGTGTVGYTF
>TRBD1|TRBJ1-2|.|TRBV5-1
TGCGCCAGCAGCTTTGACAGGGACTATGGCTACACCTTC
CASSFDRDYGYTF
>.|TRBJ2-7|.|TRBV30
TGTGCCTGGAGTGTAGGAGGAGGGGAGCAGTACTTC
CAWSVGGGEQYF
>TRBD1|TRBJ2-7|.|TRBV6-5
TGTGCCAGCAGTCGGGACAGATCCTACGAGCAGTACTTC
CASSRDRSYEQYF
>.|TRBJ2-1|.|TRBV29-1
TGCAGCGTCAACAGGGGAGGCATTAACAATGAGCAGTTCTTC
CSVNRGGINNEQFF
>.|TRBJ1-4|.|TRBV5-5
TGTGCCAGCAGCTTATTAGCGGAAAAACTGTTTTTT
CASSLLAEKLFF
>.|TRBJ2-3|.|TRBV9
TGTGCCAGCAGCGCACTAGGTTGGGTCCTGGATACGCAGTATTTT
CASSALGWVLDTQYF
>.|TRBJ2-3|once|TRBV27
TGTGCCAGCTCCACTGGGGGGGCCCGAGATACGCAGTATTTT
CASSTGGARDTQYF
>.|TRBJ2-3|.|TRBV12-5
TGTGCTAGTGGTCCCGCGGGCTTAGATACGCAGTATTTT
CASGPAGLDTQYF
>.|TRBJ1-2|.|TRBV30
TGTGCCTGGTCAGGGGTCGGAGACCCCCGGGGGGGCTACACCTTC
CAWSGVGDPRGGYTF
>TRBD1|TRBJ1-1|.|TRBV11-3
TGTGCCAGCAGCAGTCGACAGGGCGGCGCTTTCTTT
CASSSRQGGAFF
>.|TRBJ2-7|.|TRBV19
TGTGCCAGTAGTAGGGGAAACTACGAGCAGTACTTC
CASSRGNYEQYF
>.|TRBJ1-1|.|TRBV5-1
TGCGCCAGCAGAAAAGGGATTGCGAGTATGAACACTGAAGCTTTCTTT
CASRKGIASMNTEAFF
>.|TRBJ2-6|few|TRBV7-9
TGTGCCAGCAGCCCGACCCTTGGAGTAGATGGGGCCAACGTCCTGACTTTC
CASSPTLGVDGANVLTF
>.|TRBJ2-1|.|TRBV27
TGTGCCAGCAGTTTGACTCAAAGCTCCTACAATGAGCAGTTCTTC
CASSLTQSSYNEQFF
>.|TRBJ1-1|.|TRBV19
TGTGCCAGTTCCGCCACAGGGAGCACTGAAGCTTTCTTT
CASSATGSTEAFF
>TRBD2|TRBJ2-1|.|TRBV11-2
TGTGCCAGCAGCTTAACAGCTCTAGCGGGGATTGAGCAGTTCTTC
CASSLTALAGIEQFF
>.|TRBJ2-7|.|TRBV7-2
TGTGCCAGCAGCTTAGCAGCGACCGAGTACTACGAGCAGTACTTC
CASSLAATEYYEQYF
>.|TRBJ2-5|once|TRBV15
TGTGCCACCAGCAGAGCATCAACAAGAAAAGGAGAGACCCAGTACTTC
CATSRASTRKGETQYF
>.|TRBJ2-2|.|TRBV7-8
TGTGCCAGCAGCTTACTTGTAGGAACCGGGGAGCTGTTTTTT
CASSLLVGTGELFF